Listed below are T cell receptor beta chains from one sample, sequenced in a study of shared clonotypes between healthy human individuals. TCRdb's copy holds only in-frame clones and misses some; the assay was immunoSEQ multiplex PCR. The table shows under 2,500,000 clones, with more than 90% occurring only once. Material: naive CD4+ T cells sorted from blood. All receptors derive from a man younger than 35 in good health. Each CDR3 is given with its conserved first and last residue. Fields, in order: CDR3 DNA, CDR3 protein, clone size, J gene, D gene, V gene. The D gene is left open where the match is weak. The size of a clone is reported for some rows only, either as once, few or many, or as a class for expanded clones.

CDR3 DNA: TGTGCCTCCGACAGGGCGAGGAAAGAGACCCAGTACTTC; CDR3 protein: CASDRARKETQYF; clone size: NA; J gene: TRBJ2-5; D gene: TRBD1; V gene: TRBV30
CDR3 DNA: TGTGCCAGCAGTGTCGGACTTAACTATGGCTACACCTTC; CDR3 protein: CASSVGLNYGYTF; clone size: NA; J gene: TRBJ1-2; D gene: NA; V gene: TRBV2
CDR3 DNA: TGTGCCTGGAGTGGAGCGGGCGACAATGAGCAGTTCTTC; CDR3 protein: CAWSGAGDNEQFF; clone size: NA; J gene: TRBJ2-1; D gene: NA; V gene: TRBV30
CDR3 DNA: TGTGCCAGCAGCGTAGCGATCGGGGAGCTGTTTTTT; CDR3 protein: CASSVAIGELFF; clone size: NA; J gene: TRBJ2-2; D gene: NA; V gene: TRBV9
CDR3 DNA: TGTGCCAGCAGCTTGCGCACAACCTCGGGAGAAGCTTTCTTT; CDR3 protein: CASSLRTTSGEAFF; clone size: NA; J gene: TRBJ1-1; D gene: NA; V gene: TRBV5-4
CDR3 DNA: TGTGCCAGCAGTCCCGTCGGGGGCCCAAACTATGGCTACACCTTC; CDR3 protein: CASSPVGGPNYGYTF; clone size: NA; J gene: TRBJ1-2; D gene: NA; V gene: TRBV27
CDR3 DNA: TGTGCCAGCAGCCCTTTTACAGGGGGCCCGGCTTATGGCTACACCTTC; CDR3 protein: CASSPFTGGPAYGYTF; clone size: NA; J gene: TRBJ1-2; D gene: TRBD1; V gene: TRBV7-6
CDR3 DNA: TGTGCCAGCAGGGTGGAGGAGACCCAGTACTTC; CDR3 protein: CASRVEETQYF; clone size: NA; J gene: TRBJ2-5; D gene: NA; V gene: TRBV2
CDR3 DNA: TGTGCCAGCAGCCCAGATGGGACGGGGGGTAGCGGGAGGTCTTCCTACAATGAGCAGTTCTTC; CDR3 protein: CASSPDGTGGSGRSSYNEQFF; clone size: once; J gene: TRBJ2-1; D gene: TRBD2; V gene: TRBV9
CDR3 DNA: TGTGCCAGCAGTGAAGCGGAGCGCCCGACAGGGGTTCCTGAAGCTTTCTTT; CDR3 protein: CASSEAERPTGVPEAFF; clone size: NA; J gene: TRBJ1-1; D gene: TRBD1; V gene: TRBV2
CDR3 DNA: TGTGCCAGCAGCCCTACTAGCGCGGTGGGGCAGTACTTC; CDR3 protein: CASSPTSAVGQYF; clone size: NA; J gene: TRBJ2-7; D gene: TRBD2; V gene: TRBV14
CDR3 DNA: TGTGCCAGCAGTTTAGCGGGACAGCCCTCCTACGAGCAGTACTTC; CDR3 protein: CASSLAGQPSYEQYF; clone size: NA; J gene: TRBJ2-7; D gene: NA; V gene: TRBV28
CDR3 DNA: TGTGCCAGCAGCCAGGAGGGTTATGGCGAGCAGTACTTC; CDR3 protein: CASSQEGYGEQYF; clone size: NA; J gene: TRBJ2-7; D gene: NA; V gene: TRBV7-9
CDR3 DNA: TGTGCCAGCAGCCGGGACTTCTCCTCCGAGCAGTACTTC; CDR3 protein: CASSRDFSSEQYF; clone size: NA; J gene: TRBJ2-7; D gene: NA; V gene: TRBV6-5
CDR3 DNA: TGTGCCAGCAGTGAGACAGGTTATCAGCCCCAGCATTTT; CDR3 protein: CASSETGYQPQHF; clone size: few; J gene: TRBJ1-5; D gene: NA; V gene: TRBV6-5
CDR3 DNA: TGTGCCAGCTCAACCGACAGGTCCTACGAGCAGTACTTC; CDR3 protein: CASSTDRSYEQYF; clone size: NA; J gene: TRBJ2-7; D gene: NA; V gene: TRBV18
CDR3 DNA: TGTGCCAGTAGTATTAGGTCTGCGGGAGTGGGAGATACGCAGTATTTT; CDR3 protein: CASSIRSAGVGDTQYF; clone size: NA; J gene: TRBJ2-3; D gene: TRBD2; V gene: TRBV19
CDR3 DNA: TGTGCCAGAAGCCCTACTCAGGCTAATCAGCCCCAGCATTTT; CDR3 protein: CARSPTQANQPQHF; clone size: NA; J gene: TRBJ1-5; D gene: NA; V gene: TRBV5-3
CDR3 DNA: TGCGCCAGCAGCTTGAAACTAGCGGGAAACGATGAGCAGTTCTTC; CDR3 protein: CASSLKLAGNDEQFF; clone size: NA; J gene: TRBJ2-1; D gene: TRBD2; V gene: TRBV5-1
CDR3 DNA: TGTGCCAGTAGTACTCCGGGACTAGCGGGGGGCACAGATACGCAGTATTTT; CDR3 protein: CASSTPGLAGGTDTQYF; clone size: NA; J gene: TRBJ2-3; D gene: TRBD2; V gene: TRBV19
CDR3 DNA: TGTGCCAGCAGTTTATTAGCCCAGCCCCAGCATTTT; CDR3 protein: CASSLLAQPQHF; clone size: NA; J gene: TRBJ1-5; D gene: NA; V gene: TRBV28
CDR3 DNA: TGTGCCAGCAGTTCTCCGACTAGCGGGGCGTACGAGCAGTACTTC; CDR3 protein: CASSSPTSGAYEQYF; clone size: NA; J gene: TRBJ2-7; D gene: TRBD2; V gene: TRBV27
CDR3 DNA: TGTGCCAGCAGCCCTGGACAGGGAGGCACAGATACGCAGTATTTT; CDR3 protein: CASSPGQGGTDTQYF; clone size: NA; J gene: TRBJ2-3; D gene: TRBD1; V gene: TRBV27
CDR3 DNA: TGTGCCAGCAGTTACCTCGACAGGGGCACTGAAGCTTTCTTT; CDR3 protein: CASSYLDRGTEAFF; clone size: NA; J gene: TRBJ1-1; D gene: TRBD1; V gene: TRBV6-5
CDR3 DNA: TGTGCCAGCAGCCCGGGACTAGCGGGGCACTACGAGCAGTACTTC; CDR3 protein: CASSPGLAGHYEQYF; clone size: NA; J gene: TRBJ2-7; D gene: TRBD2; V gene: TRBV7-3
CDR3 DNA: TGTGCCAGCAGCTCGTTCGGGACAGTCAGCTCCTACGAGCAGTACTTC; CDR3 protein: CASSSFGTVSSYEQYF; clone size: NA; J gene: TRBJ2-7; D gene: TRBD1; V gene: TRBV7-9
CDR3 DNA: TGTGCCAGCAGCCCCCTTAGCGGGAGAATCCCCTACGAGCAGTACTTC; CDR3 protein: CASSPLSGRIPYEQYF; clone size: NA; J gene: TRBJ2-7; D gene: TRBD2; V gene: TRBV27
CDR3 DNA: TGTGCCAGCAGCTTTTACTTCCTTAGCGATCAGCCCCAGCATTTT; CDR3 protein: CASSFYFLSDQPQHF; clone size: NA; J gene: TRBJ1-5; D gene: NA; V gene: TRBV5-8
CDR3 DNA: TGTGCCAGCAGAAACCAGGGGGCGAGGCACGAGCAGTACTTC; CDR3 protein: CASRNQGARHEQYF; clone size: NA; J gene: TRBJ2-7; D gene: TRBD1; V gene: TRBV27
CDR3 DNA: TGTGCCAGTAGTGCCCAGGGACCGGGCTATGGCTACACCTTC; CDR3 protein: CASSAQGPGYGYTF; clone size: NA; J gene: TRBJ1-2; D gene: NA; V gene: TRBV19
CDR3 DNA: TGTGCCAGCAGCTCTAGTGGGGATACGCAGTATTTT; CDR3 protein: CASSSSGDTQYF; clone size: NA; J gene: TRBJ2-3; D gene: NA; V gene: TRBV7-2
CDR3 DNA: TGCGCCAGCACCCCTGGGGGCGCAAACAATGAGCAGTTCTTC; CDR3 protein: CASTPGGANNEQFF; clone size: NA; J gene: TRBJ2-1; D gene: NA; V gene: TRBV5-1
CDR3 DNA: TGCGCCAGCAGTTCCCCGGACGGGAAAGAGACCCAGTACTTC; CDR3 protein: CASSSPDGKETQYF; clone size: NA; J gene: TRBJ2-5; D gene: NA; V gene: TRBV5-1